Sequencing of this T cell receptor beta chain was carried out in a study of chemoradiotherapy in HPV16-positive cancers (dated by TCRdb to the early 2020s). In the study overall: Candidate HPV-specific T-cell clones and common TCR motifs were defined by functional T-cell assays performed on cells from a couple of HPV16-positive patients. The study set out to ask whether T-cell immunity against the HPV oncoproteins E6 and E7 changes over the course of chemoradiotherapy and whether that immunity affects survival. The candidate HPV-specific TCRs and motifs were subsequently tracked in TCR repertoires obtained from roughly 78 patients with HPV-related cancers. The paper as a whole reports these results and caveats: Among HPV16-positive patients, expansion of HPV-responsive T cells during chemoradiotherapy was associated with better recurrence-free survival. Expansion of candidate HPV-specific clones and E7-related TCR motifs was observed in the tumor microenvironment during treatment, whereas no such expansion was observed for non-HPV-specific T cells. The functional definition of HPV-specific T cells came from only a couple of HPV16-positive patients, and the survival association was reported for HPV16-positive patients.

V loses 7 bases, J loses 3 bases, and the germline ends lie 10 bases apart. CDR1 and CDR2 were assigned from the germline V gene (reference sequence) as GTSNPN and SVGIG. Measured from the cysteine to the phenylalanine, the CDR3 is 12 residues long. Here the CDR3 DNA is all that survives: 36 bases in frame from base 1. This clone was observed a few times. Its recognized antigen is unknown. No base-level quality is on record; no much larger clone is a single base apart. Because repertoires were sampled repeatedly during chemoradiotherapy, clonal expansion in the tumor microenvironment could be followed. The library was obtained by the immunoSEQ multiplex PCR assay. TCRdb provides this immuneACCESS table in a form limited to in-frame rearrangements. Some clones are lacking; in checked studies, under half of them reflect an unresolved V gene, and why the rest are absent is not known. The sample contains several thousand clones, 71% of them found a single time. In total, the top ten clones hold about 5.1% of the sample.

This specimen consisted of tumor tissue, obtained from a patient who underwent chemoradiotherapy. This TCR was recovered from a human donor with HPV-associated anogenital cancer. Here the chain combines TRBV30 and TRBJ1-3; TRBD1 is a possible D gene, resting on 5 matching bases. The DNA sequence is given as TGTGCCTTGGGGACGGGTGGAAACACCATATATTTT. The encoded protein is CALGTGGNTIYF.